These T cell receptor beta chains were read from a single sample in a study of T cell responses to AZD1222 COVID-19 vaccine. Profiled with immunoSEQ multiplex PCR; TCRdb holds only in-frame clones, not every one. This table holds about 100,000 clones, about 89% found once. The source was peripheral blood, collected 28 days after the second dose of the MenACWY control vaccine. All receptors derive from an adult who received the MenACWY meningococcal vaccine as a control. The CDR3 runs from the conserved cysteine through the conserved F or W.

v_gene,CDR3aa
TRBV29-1,CSGRDNSPLHF
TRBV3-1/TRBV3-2,CASSQGLGQPQHF
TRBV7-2,CASSSQGPGTEAFF
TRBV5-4,CASSNNRGPGGNSPLHF
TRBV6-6,CASSYSRTDYGYTF
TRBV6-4,CASSRGTGRTDTQYF
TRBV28,CASSLSGLAEDTQYF
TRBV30,CAWSRGSDRYYEQYF
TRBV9,CASRGGGYGYTF
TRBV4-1,CASSSPTTANTEAFF
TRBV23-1,CASSPRQGRTF
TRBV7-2,CASSLVGGLNQPQHF
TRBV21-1,CASSKGTVARQETQYF
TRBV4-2,CASSRAGTGVYEQYF
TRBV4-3,CASSQEGARGPADTQYF
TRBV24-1,CATTDRGPYEQYF
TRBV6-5,CASSYRRAGSTDTQYF
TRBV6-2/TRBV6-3,CASSYVGFGGYTF
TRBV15,CATSRDLAGGDQPQHF
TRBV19,CASRSLDSPDYGYTF
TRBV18,CASSREGGVNTEAFF
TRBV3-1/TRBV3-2,CASSIGTSGANVLTF
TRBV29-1,CSVEDNSGANVLTF
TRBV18,CASSPVVVYGYTF
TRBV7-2,CASSPRTGTVDTEAFF
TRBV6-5,CASSYGGSDTQAFF